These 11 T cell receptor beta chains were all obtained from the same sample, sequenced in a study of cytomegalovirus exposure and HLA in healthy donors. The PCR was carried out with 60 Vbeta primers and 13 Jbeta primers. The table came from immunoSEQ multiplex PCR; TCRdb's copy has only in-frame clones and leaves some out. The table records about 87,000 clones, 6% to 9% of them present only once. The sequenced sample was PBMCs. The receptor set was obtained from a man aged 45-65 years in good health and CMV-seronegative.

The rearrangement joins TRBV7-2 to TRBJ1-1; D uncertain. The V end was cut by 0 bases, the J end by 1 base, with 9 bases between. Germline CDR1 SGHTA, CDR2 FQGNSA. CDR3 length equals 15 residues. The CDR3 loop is CASSLANSQNTEAFF. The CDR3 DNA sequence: TGTGCCAGCAGCTTAGCGAACAGCCAGAACACTGAAGCTTTCTTT. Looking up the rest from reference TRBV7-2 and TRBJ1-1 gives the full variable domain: GAGVSQSPSNKVTEKGKDVELRCDPISGHTALYWYRQSLGQGLEFLIYFQGNSAPDKSGLPSDRFSAERTGGSVSTLTIQRTQQEDSAVYLCASSLANSQNTEAFFGQGTRLTVV.

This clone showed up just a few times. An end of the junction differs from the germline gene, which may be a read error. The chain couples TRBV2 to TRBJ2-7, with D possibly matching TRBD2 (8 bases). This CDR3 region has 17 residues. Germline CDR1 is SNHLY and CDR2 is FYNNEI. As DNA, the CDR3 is TGTGCCAGCGTCCCAGGGGGGCTAGCGGGTCGAACCTACGAGCAGTCCTTC. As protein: CASVPGGLAGRTYEQSF.

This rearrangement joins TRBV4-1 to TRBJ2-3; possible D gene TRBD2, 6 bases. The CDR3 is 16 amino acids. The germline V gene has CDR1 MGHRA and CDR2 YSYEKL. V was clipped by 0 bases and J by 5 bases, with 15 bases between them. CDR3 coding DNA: TGCGCCAGCAGCCAAGAAGTGGGGACTGGCGGAGATACGCAGTATTTT. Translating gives CASSQEVGTGGDTQYF.

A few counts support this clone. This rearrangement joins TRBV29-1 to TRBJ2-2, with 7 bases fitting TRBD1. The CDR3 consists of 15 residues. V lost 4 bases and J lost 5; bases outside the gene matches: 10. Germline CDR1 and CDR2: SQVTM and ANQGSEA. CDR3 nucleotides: TGCAGCGTTGCAATGACGGACAGGCAAACCGGGGAGCTGTTTTTT. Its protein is CSVAMTDRQTGELFF.

CDR3 in DNA: TGTGCCAGCAAGCTACAGGGTTCCTCTGGAAACACCATATATTTT. Amino acid sequence: CASKLQGSSGNTIYF. The rearrangement links TRBV6-1 to TRBJ1-3, with D possibly TRBD1 on 6 matching bases. Per the germline V gene, CDR1 is MNHNS and CDR2 is SASEGT. The length of the CDR3 is 15 residues. The V end lost 7 bases, the J end lost 0 bases, and 13 bases lay between the germline ends.

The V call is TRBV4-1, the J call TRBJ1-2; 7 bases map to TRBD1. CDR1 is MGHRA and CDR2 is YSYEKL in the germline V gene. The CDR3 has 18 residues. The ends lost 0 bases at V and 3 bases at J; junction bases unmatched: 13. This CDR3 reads CASSQDPSRGGADYGYTF. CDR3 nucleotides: TGCGCCAGCAGCCAAGATCCTTCCCGAGGGGGCGCGGACTATGGCTACACCTTC.

Written as DNA, the CDR3 is TGTGCCACCAGCAGAGATCAGGGTTACGTCTATGGCTACACCTTC. This codes for CATSRDQGYVYGYTF. The chain combines TRBV15 with TRBJ1-2; tentatively, D is TRBD1 (5 bases). Trimming took 0 bases from V and 4 from J, leaving 12 bases between them. Germline V lookup: CDR1 LNHNV, CDR2 YYDKDF (reference sequence). The CDR3 is 15 amino acids.

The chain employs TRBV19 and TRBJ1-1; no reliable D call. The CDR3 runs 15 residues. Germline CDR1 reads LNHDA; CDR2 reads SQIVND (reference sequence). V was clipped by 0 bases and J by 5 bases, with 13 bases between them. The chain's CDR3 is CASSIDLSRGTEAFF. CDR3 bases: TGTGCCAGTAGTATAGATCTCAGCAGAGGGACTGAAGCTTTCTTT.

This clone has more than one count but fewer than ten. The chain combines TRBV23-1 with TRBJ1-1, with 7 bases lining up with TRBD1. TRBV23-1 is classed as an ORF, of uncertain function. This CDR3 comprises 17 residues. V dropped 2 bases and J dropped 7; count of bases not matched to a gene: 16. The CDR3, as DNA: TGCGCCAGCAGTCAACTTTTGCCAATGGGACAGAGGAATGAAGCTTTCTTT. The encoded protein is CASSQLLPMGQRNEAFF.

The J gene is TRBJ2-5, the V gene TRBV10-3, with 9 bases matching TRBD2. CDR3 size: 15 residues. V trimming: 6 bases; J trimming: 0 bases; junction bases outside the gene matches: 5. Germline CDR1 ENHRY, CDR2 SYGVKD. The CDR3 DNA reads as TGTGCCATCAGGAATAGCGGGAGCCACCAAGAGACCCAGTACTTC. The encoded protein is CAIRNSGSHQETQYF.

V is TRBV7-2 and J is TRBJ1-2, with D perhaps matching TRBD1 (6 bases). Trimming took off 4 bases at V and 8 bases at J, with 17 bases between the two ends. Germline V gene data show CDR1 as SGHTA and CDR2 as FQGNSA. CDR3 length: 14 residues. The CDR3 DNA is TGTGCCAGCAGCTCCCAACCCATGACAGGAGGCTACACCTTC. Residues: CASSSQPMTGGYTF. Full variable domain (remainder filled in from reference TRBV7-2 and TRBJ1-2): GAGVSQSPSNKVTEKGKDVELRCDPISGHTALYWYRQSLGQGLEFLIYFQGNSAPDKSGLPSDRFSAERTGGSVSTLTIQRTQQEDSAVYLCASSSQPMTGGYTFGSGTRLTVV.